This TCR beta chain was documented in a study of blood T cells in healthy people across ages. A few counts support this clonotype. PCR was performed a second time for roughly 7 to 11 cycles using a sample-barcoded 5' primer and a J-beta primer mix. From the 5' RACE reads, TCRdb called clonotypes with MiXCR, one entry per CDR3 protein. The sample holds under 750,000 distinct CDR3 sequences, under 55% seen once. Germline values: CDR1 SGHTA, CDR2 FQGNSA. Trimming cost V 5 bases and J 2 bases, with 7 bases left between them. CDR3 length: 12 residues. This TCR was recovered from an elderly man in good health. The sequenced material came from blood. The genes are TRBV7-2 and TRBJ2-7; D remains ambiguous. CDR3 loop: CASSDDTYEQYF. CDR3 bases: TGTGCCAGCAGCGACGATACCTACGAGCAGTACTTC.